This TCR beta chain comes out of a study of response to subunit inactivated influenza vaccine (dated by TCRdb to 2017 to 2018). Context from the whole study: Deep quantitative T cell receptor repertoire profiling was used in the study to track responses to a trivalent subunit inactivated influenza vaccine.

Library prep was done by RT-PCR. Reads for this sample came from an Illumina HiSeq 2500. TCRdb took the public reads, trimmed them with fastp at Q25, ran MiXCR for clone calling and kept in-frame beta chains. Every entry covers one CDR3 protein and lists the most common genes and DNA from its rows. Present in this sample are 300,000 to 350,000 distinct CDR3 sequences, approximately 23% of which were seen just once. 10% to 13% of the sample belongs to the ten largest clones. Per the germline V gene, SQVTM is the CDR1 and ANQGSEA is the CDR2. The CDR3 contains 13 residues, cysteine and phenylalanine counted. Only the CDR3 DNA is retained, 39 bases long and in frame from the first base. V ends up 7 bases short and J 6 bases short, with an unmatched junction base count of 5. This clonotype turned up a few times. Its antigen is not yet known. No much larger clonotype is one base removed from it; base qualities were not supplied.

Overall study results and their limits: The authors suggested that each seasonal influenza vaccination may recruit only a limited number of new T cells.

This TCR derives from a man aged 50 to 69 who received an inactivated influenza vaccine. Donor details come from another sample of the same person, matched by shared clones. Source: PBMCs from blood, taken about 19 months after vaccination. The rearrangement combines TRBV29-1 with TRBJ2-1, with 11 junctional bases fitting TRBD2. CDR3 reads: CSGVLAGGNEQFF. The DNA is as follows: TGCAGCGGGGTGCTAGCGGGAGGCAATGAGCAGTTCTTC.